One sample yielded the 11 T cell receptor beta chains listed below, sequenced in a study of OX40 agonist ivuxolimab in advanced cancers. Only in-frame clones appear in the TCRdb table, and some are missing; sequencing was by immunoSEQ multiplex PCR. The table includes 95,000 to 150,000 clones, 93% detected once. Sequences were derived from CD4+ or CD8+ T cells sorted from blood, sampled in a trial of the OX40 agonist ivuxolimab. These receptors came from an adult with an advanced solid tumor such as melanoma, head and neck, liver or kidney cancer.

This chain's CDR3 is CASSFRDRHTGELFF. The DNA of the CDR3 is TGTGCCAGCAGTTTCCGGGACAGACACACCGGGGAGCTGTTTTTT. The gene calls are TRBV28 and TRBJ2-2, with 7 bases that match TRBD1. V lost 3 bases to trimming and J lost 3 bases; unmatched junction nucleotides: 4. The germline V gene has CDR1 MDHEN and CDR2 SYDVKM. This CDR3 has 15 residues. Variable domain in full (rest from reference TRBV28 and TRBJ2-2): DVKVTQSSRYLVKRTGEKVFLECVQDMDHENMFWYRQDPGLGLRLIYFSYDVKMKEKGDIPEGYSVSREKKERFSLILESASTNQTSMYLCASSFRDRHTGELFFGEGSRLTVL.

This clone was detected a few times. V usage is TRBV2 and J usage is TRBJ2-6, with unresolved D. The germline CDR1 and CDR2 sequences are SNHLY and FYNNEI. CDR3 length: 13 amino acids. Trimming cost V 3 bases and J 5 bases, with 5 bases left between them. The CDR3 DNA reads TGTGCCAGCAGTGAGGTACGGGCCAACGTCCTGACTTTC. Amino acid sequence: CASSEVRANVLTF.

The gene calls are TRBV7-3 and TRBJ2-1, with 13 bases lining up with TRBD2. Germline trimming cut 2 bases from V and 7 bases from J; bases unmatched to any gene: 8. The germline CDR1 and CDR2 sequences are SGHTA and FQGTGA. This CDR3 spans 17 amino acids. Written as DNA, the CDR3 is TGTGCCAGCAGCTTACGTGGACTAGCGGGAGTAGGTAATGAGCAGTTCTTC. Translated: CASSLRGLAGVGNEQFF.

The rearrangement joins TRBV7-3 to TRBJ2-2; 7 nucleotides align to TRBD2. Germline lookup yields CDR1 SGHTA and CDR2 FQGTGA. The CDR3 totals 15 residues. With V trimmed by 4 bases and J by 6 bases, 8 bases remained unmatched. CDR3 bases: TGTGCCAGCAGCTCCTTGTCCCTAGCGGCCGGGGAGCTGTTTTTT. Translation: CASSSLSLAAGELFF.

The V call is TRBV7-9, the J call TRBJ2-7; D possibly matches TRBD1 or TRBD2 (7 bases each). The V and J ends lost 5 bases and 1 base respectively, with 15 bases between them. Germline V CDR1 and CDR2: SEHNR, FQNEAQ (reference sequence). This CDR3 has 15 amino acids. The CDR3 loop is CASSHGGDRSYEQYF. The CDR3 bases are TGTGCCAGCAGCCATGGGGGGGACAGATCCTACGAGCAGTACTTC.

The genes are TRBV28 and TRBJ2-1, with a possible D match to TRBD1 (5 bases). V was shortened by 5 bases and J by 9 bases, with 14 bases between the two germline ends. Looked up from germline, CDR1 is MDHEN and CDR2 is SYDVKM. The CDR3 extends over 13 amino acids. The CDR3 sequence is CASSPLRRGEQFF. In DNA, the CDR3 is TGTGCCAGCAGTCCCCTCCGAAGGGGTGAGCAGTTCTTC.

V and J are TRBV7-2 and TRBJ2-1; 8 bases agree with TRBD2. With V trimmed by 2 bases and J by 4 bases, 7 bases remained unmatched. Germline V lookup: CDR1 SGHTA, CDR2 FQGNSA. The CDR3 length is 16 residues. The DNA of the CDR3 is TGTGCCAGCAGCTTAACCGGGACTAGTACTTACAATGAGCAGTTCTTC. It is translated as CASSLTGTSTYNEQFF.

The CDR3 bases are TGTGCCAGCAGCCTGGTGGGGGCTAAAAACATTCAGTACTTC. Translation: CASSLVGAKNIQYF. The chain links TRBV5-6 to TRBJ2-4; D perhaps matches TRBD1 (6 bases). There are 14 residues in the CDR3. V lost 4 bases to trimming and J lost 4 bases, with 12 bases between them. CDR1 and CDR2 (germline): SGHDT, YYEEEE.

This clone occurred a few times. The chain is built from TRBV6-5 and TRBJ1-2; 9 bases match TRBD1. V lost 4 bases and J lost 6; bases outside the gene matches: 12. Germline V CDR1 and CDR2: MNHEY, SVGAGI. The CDR3 is 16 residues long. The CDR3 nucleotides read TGTGCCAGCAGTTCGAGCCTTGGACAGGGGAGTAATGGCTACACCTTC. It translates to CASSSSLGQGSNGYTF.

The chain joins TRBV4-3 to TRBJ2-2, with D perhaps matching TRBD1 (6 bases). Between the trimmed V and J ends, which lost 4 bases and 7 bases, there was a span of 13 bases. This CDR3 is 14 amino acids long. CDR1 is LGHNA, CDR2 YSLEER, per germline. CDR3 in DNA: TGCGCCAGCAGCCGTTCAGGGGCTGGCGGGGAGCTGTTTTTT. Its translation is CASSRSGAGGELFF.

The rearrangement joins TRBV6-6 to TRBJ1-5; D ambiguous. Germline CDR1 and CDR2: MNHNY and SVGAGI (reference sequence). CDR3 length equals 14 residues. Trimming stripped 7 bases from V and 0 bases from J, with 10 bases between. CDR3 loop: CASTGPPSNQPQHF. DNA for the CDR3: TGTGCCAGCACTGGGCCCCCTAGCAATCAGCCCCAGCATTTT.